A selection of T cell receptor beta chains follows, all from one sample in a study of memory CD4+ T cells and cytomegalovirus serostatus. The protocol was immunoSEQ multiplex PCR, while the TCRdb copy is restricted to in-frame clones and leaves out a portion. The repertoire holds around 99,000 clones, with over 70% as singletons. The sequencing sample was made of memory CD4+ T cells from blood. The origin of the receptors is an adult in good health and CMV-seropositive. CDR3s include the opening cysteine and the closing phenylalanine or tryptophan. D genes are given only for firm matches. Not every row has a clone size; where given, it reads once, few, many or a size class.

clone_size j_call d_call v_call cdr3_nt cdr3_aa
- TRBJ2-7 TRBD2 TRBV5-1 TGCGCCAGCAGCTTGGCCCTAGCGGGAGTTGACGAGCAGTACTTC CASSLALAGVDEQYF
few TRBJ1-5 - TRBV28 TGTGCCAGCAGTTTAGGTCTGGGAACCCACCGTAGCAATCAGCCCCAGCATTTT CASSLGLGTHRSNQPQHF
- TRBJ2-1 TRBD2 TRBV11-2 TGTGCCAGCAGCAACAATGGACTAGCGGGCTACTACAATGAGCAGTTCTTC CASSNNGLAGYYNEQFF
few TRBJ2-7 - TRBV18 TGTGCCAGCTCACCACTTAGCACGGGATCCTACGAGCAGTACTTC CASSPLSTGSYEQYF
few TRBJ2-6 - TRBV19 TGTGCCAGTAGTTGGGACGGGCTCTCTGGGGCCAACGTCCTGACTTTC CASSWDGLSGANVLTF
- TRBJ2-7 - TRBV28 TGTGCCAGCAGTTTTCGGAGCCCCGACTCCTACGAGCAGTACTTC CASSFRSPDSYEQYF
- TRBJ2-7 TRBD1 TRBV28 TGTGCCAGCAGTAGCCGGACAGGTTCCTCCTACGAGCAGTACTTC CASSSRTGSSYEQYF
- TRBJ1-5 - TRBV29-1 TGCAGCGCCCAACACCGTTCCAATCAGCCCCAGCATTTT CSAQHRSNQPQHF
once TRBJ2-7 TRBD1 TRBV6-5 TGTGCCAGCAGTTACTCAGGGACAGGGGAGTACGAGCAGTACTTC CASSYSGTGEYEQYF
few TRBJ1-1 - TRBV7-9 TGTGCCAGCAGCCCAAGGGGCTTTACTGAAGCTTTCTTT CASSPRGFTEAFF
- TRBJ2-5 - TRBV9 TGTGCCAGCAGCAAGGGAGGAGAGACCCAGTACTTC CASSKGGETQYF
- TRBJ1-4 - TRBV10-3 TGTGCCATCAGTGAGTCAGGGGCTGCTAATGAAAAACTGTTTTTT CAISESGAANEKLFF
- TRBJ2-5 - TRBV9 TGTGCCAGCAGCGTGGGGGGCGCAAGTACCCTCGGGACCCAGTACTTC CASSVGGASTLGTQYF
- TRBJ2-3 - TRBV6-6 TGTGCCAGCAGCTTTACAGCCACAGATACGCAGTATTTT CASSFTATDTQYF
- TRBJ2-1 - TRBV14 TGTGCCAGCAGCCAAAGGGGACTCGACGGTGAGCAGTTCTTC CASSQRGLDGEQFF
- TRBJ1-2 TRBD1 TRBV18 TGTGCCAGCTCACCAAGAAGGGGGCGCGATGATGGCTACACCTTC CASSPRRGRDDGYTF
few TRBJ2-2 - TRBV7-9 TGTGCCAGCAGCCCAGGGGGGGTGCTAGCGGCAACGAACACCGGGGAGCTGTTTTTT CASSPGGVLAATNTGELFF
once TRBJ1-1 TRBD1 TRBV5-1 TGCGCCAGCAGTTTACAGGGGGCGACCGCTGAAGCTTTCTTT CASSLQGATAEAFF
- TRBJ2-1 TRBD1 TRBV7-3 TGTGCCAGCAGCTTCAGGGGGTCGGGTTTTGACAATGAGCAGTTCTTC CASSFRGSGFDNEQFF
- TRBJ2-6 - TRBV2 TGTGCCAGCAGGCCGACCGGGGCCAACGTCCTGACTTTC CASRPTGANVLTF
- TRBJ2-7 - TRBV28 TGTGCCAGCAGTTCGTCCCCCACCTACGAGCAGTACTTC CASSSSPTYEQYF
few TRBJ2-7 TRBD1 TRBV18 TGTGCCAGCTCACCAAAGGGGGCTACTTCCTACGAGCAGTACTTC CASSPKGATSYEQYF
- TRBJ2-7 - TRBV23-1 TGCGCCAGCAGTCACTACGGGACTCCAGTCTCCTACGAGCAGTACTTC CASSHYGTPVSYEQYF